The clone carrying this TCR beta chain has just a few counts. Its specificity is not known. A much bigger clone sits one base away, suggesting this may be a read error. V was shortened by 0 bases and J by 13 bases, with 15 bases between the two germline ends. The CDR3 loop spans 13 amino acids. From germline, CDR1 is SEHNR and CDR2 FQNEAQ (reference sequence). Primers used in a second PCR of about 7 to 12 cycles were a sample-barcoded 5' primer and a J-beta primer mix. TCRdb reprocessed the 5' RACE reads via MiXCR and lists one record per CDR3 protein. The sample holds approximately 810,000 distinct CDR3 sequences; roughly 26% are singletons and the top ten take approximately 15%. The entry originates in a study of blood T cells in healthy people across ages. Whole-study findings and limits: TCR beta diversity per million T cells fell roughly linearly with age. Since the PBMCs were unsorted, naive and antigen-experienced cells could not be conclusively compared.

Caucasian individuals from Russia who were healthy and aged 6 to 90 acted as donors. Researchers report isolating at least 6 million PBMCs per sample. Sample: blood. The J gene is TRBJ2-5, the V gene TRBV7-9, with D unclear. This sequence was found in a woman of 80 years or more in good health. Written as DNA, the CDR3 is TGTGCCAGCAGCTTAGCGCTCCGCTACGAGCGGTACTTC. Its protein is CASSLALRYERYF.